The sequence of this T cell receptor (beta chain) was determined in a study of T-cell reconstitution after alpha-beta-depleted transplantation in children. Preparing the TCRbeta library involved the use of unique molecular identifiers. MiXCR was run by TCRdb on the PCR reads, yielding one entry per CDR3 protein. The profile shows 65,000 to 90,000 distinct CDR3 sequences, roughly a tenth of them singletons. In its sample, this clonotype was seen many times. Its target is unknown. Germline loops: CDR1 SQVTM, CDR2 ANQGSEA. The CDR3 contains 11 residues. Between the trimmed V and J ends, which lost 4 bases and 5 bases, there was a span of 8 bases. Study observations and caveats: Where alpha-beta T cells came from about two months after transplant was reportedly several hundred expanded graft clones.

The sequence was collected from a boy aged 10-17 years with acute myeloid leukemia, due to receive a stem cell transplant. The sample was PBMCs, taken before TCRalphabeta/CD19-depleted stem cell transplant. The J gene is TRBJ2-5, the V gene TRBV29-1; D is uncertain. In DNA, the CDR3 is TGCAGCGTTGGTAGTGGGGAGACCCAGTACTTC. Amino acid sequence: CSVGSGETQYF.